The rows below give T cell receptor beta chains drawn from one sample of a study of cytomegalovirus exposure and HLA in healthy donors. Measured with immunoSEQ multiplex PCR; TCRdb has only the in-frame clones, and not every one. Of under 200,000 clones in the sample, more than 75% were seen once. Material for sequencing was PBMCs. The receptors come from a girl aged 2 to 9 in good health and CMV-seropositive. CDR3s include the opening cysteine and the closing phenylalanine or tryptophan. The order of the fields is D gene, J gene, V gene, clone size, CDR3 protein, CDR3 DNA. A D gene is named only where the DNA matches it firmly. For some rows the clone size is stated as once, few or many, or as a class when expanded; others skip it.

D gene: NA; J gene: TRBJ1-3; V gene: TRBV7-3; clone size: NA; CDR3 protein: CASSFGPGNTIYF; CDR3 DNA: TGTGCCAGCAGCTTTGGGCCTGGAAACACCATATATTTT
D gene: NA; J gene: TRBJ1-1; V gene: TRBV30; clone size: NA; CDR3 protein: CAWSVRYSRAFF; CDR3 DNA: TGTGCCTGGAGTGTACGGTACAGTCGGGCTTTCTTT
D gene: NA; J gene: TRBJ2-3; V gene: TRBV5-1; clone size: NA; CDR3 protein: CASTGDVNTQYF; CDR3 DNA: TGCGCCAGCACCGGGGATGTAAATACGCAGTATTTT
D gene: NA; J gene: TRBJ1-1; V gene: TRBV6-6; clone size: NA; CDR3 protein: CASSYRETEAFF; CDR3 DNA: TGTGCCAGCAGTTACAGGGAGACTGAAGCTTTCTTT
D gene: TRBD1; J gene: TRBJ1-1; V gene: TRBV7-8; clone size: once; CDR3 protein: CASSLYPTGAGAEAFF; CDR3 DNA: TGTGCCAGCAGCTTATATCCGACAGGGGCTGGCGCTGAAGCTTTCTTT
D gene: NA; J gene: TRBJ2-6; V gene: TRBV29-1; clone size: NA; CDR3 protein: CSVDRIGGANVLTF; CDR3 DNA: TGCAGCGTTGACAGGATCGGTGGGGCCAACGTCCTGACTTTC
D gene: TRBD1; J gene: TRBJ1-1; V gene: TRBV28; clone size: NA; CDR3 protein: CASRGGQVKAEAFF; CDR3 DNA: TGTGCCAGCAGGGGAGGACAGGTAAAAGCTGAAGCTTTCTTT
D gene: NA; J gene: TRBJ1-1; V gene: TRBV30; clone size: NA; CDR3 protein: CAWGLLPGTEAFF; CDR3 DNA: TGTGCCTGGGGTTTGTTACCGGGCACTGAAGCTTTCTTT
D gene: TRBD1; J gene: TRBJ1-2; V gene: TRBV30; clone size: NA; CDR3 protein: CAWRQARDRGYGYTF; CDR3 DNA: TGTGCCTGGAGGCAGGCCCGGGACAGGGGCTATGGCTACACCTTC
D gene: TRBD1; J gene: TRBJ1-2; V gene: TRBV29-1; clone size: once; CDR3 protein: CSVYFPGQGYGYTF; CDR3 DNA: TGCAGCGTGTACTTCCCGGGACAGGGTTATGGCTACACCTTC
D gene: NA; J gene: TRBJ2-1; V gene: TRBV5-1; clone size: NA; CDR3 protein: CASSLSGVYNEQFF; CDR3 DNA: TGCGCCAGCAGCTTGTCAGGGGTATACAATGAGCAGTTCTTC
D gene: TRBD2; J gene: TRBJ2-3; V gene: TRBV6-1; clone size: NA; CDR3 protein: CASSRLAGGPETQYF; CDR3 DNA: TGTGCCAGCAGTAGACTAGCGGGAGGGCCGGAGACGCAGTATTTT
D gene: NA; J gene: TRBJ2-6; V gene: TRBV19; clone size: NA; CDR3 protein: CASSWSSGANVLTF; CDR3 DNA: TGTGCCAGTAGTTGGAGCTCTGGGGCCAACGTCCTGACTTTC
D gene: NA; J gene: TRBJ2-1; V gene: TRBV7-9; clone size: NA; CDR3 protein: CASSWILTDDRNNEQFF; CDR3 DNA: TGTGCCAGCAGCTGGATACTGACAGACGATAGGAACAATGAGCAGTTCTTC
D gene: NA; J gene: TRBJ2-1; V gene: TRBV9; clone size: once; CDR3 protein: CASSVASGSHEQFF; CDR3 DNA: TGTGCCAGCAGCGTAGCATCAGGGTCCCATGAGCAGTTCTTC
D gene: NA; J gene: TRBJ1-6; V gene: TRBV6-5; clone size: NA; CDR3 protein: CASSSLSYNSPLHF; CDR3 DNA: TGTGCCAGCAGTTCACTCTCCTATAATTCACCCCTCCACTTT
D gene: TRBD2; J gene: TRBJ2-3; V gene: TRBV6-6; clone size: few; CDR3 protein: CASSDSGRDTDTQYF; CDR3 DNA: TGTGCCAGCAGCGATAGCGGGAGGGATACAGATACGCAGTATTTT
D gene: NA; J gene: TRBJ2-7; V gene: TRBV5-4; clone size: NA; CDR3 protein: CASSLGTYEQYF; CDR3 DNA: TGTGCCAGCAGCTTGGGTACCTACGAGCAGTACTTC
D gene: NA; J gene: TRBJ2-3; V gene: TRBV5-1; clone size: NA; CDR3 protein: CASSLEPGSGDTQYF; CDR3 DNA: TGCGCCAGCAGCTTGGAGCCGGGGTCGGGAGATACGCAGTATTTT
D gene: TRBD2; J gene: TRBJ2-1; V gene: TRBV5-1; clone size: NA; CDR3 protein: CASSSTGGPGLEQFF; CDR3 DNA: TGCGCCAGCAGCTCGACGGGAGGGCCAGGACTTGAGCAGTTCTTC
D gene: TRBD2; J gene: TRBJ2-7; V gene: TRBV29-1; clone size: NA; CDR3 protein: CSVEEAGGPYEQYF; CDR3 DNA: TGCAGCGTTGAAGAAGCGGGGGGCCCCTACGAGCAGTACTTC
D gene: NA; J gene: TRBJ1-1; V gene: TRBV4-1; clone size: few; CDR3 protein: CASSQEWGRGTEAFF; CDR3 DNA: TGCGCCAGCAGCCAAGAGTGGGGTCGGGGCACTGAAGCTTTCTTT
D gene: TRBD1; J gene: TRBJ1-4; V gene: TRBV27; clone size: NA; CDR3 protein: CASSTGDRQVGHEKLFF; CDR3 DNA: TGTGCCAGCAGCACAGGGGACAGGCAAGTGGGACATGAAAAACTGTTTTTT
D gene: TRBD2; J gene: TRBJ2-1; V gene: TRBV5-1; clone size: NA; CDR3 protein: CASSPGTSGIGEQFF; CDR3 DNA: TGCGCCAGCAGCCCCGGGACTAGCGGTATCGGTGAGCAGTTCTTC
D gene: TRBD1; J gene: TRBJ1-5; V gene: TRBV30; clone size: NA; CDR3 protein: CAWSVQGDQPQHF; CDR3 DNA: TGTGCCTGGAGTGTACAGGGGGATCAGCCCCAGCATTTT
D gene: NA; J gene: TRBJ2-5; V gene: TRBV18; clone size: NA; CDR3 protein: CASSPREGAEETQYF; CDR3 DNA: TGTGCCAGCTCCCCAAGAGAAGGGGCAGAGGAGACCCAGTACTTC
D gene: NA; J gene: TRBJ2-2; V gene: TRBV14; clone size: once; CDR3 protein: CASSTQGTTGELFF; CDR3 DNA: TGTGCCAGCAGCACCCAGGGGACAACCGGGGAGCTGTTTTTT
D gene: TRBD2; J gene: TRBJ2-1; V gene: TRBV29-1; clone size: NA; CDR3 protein: CSVETSGSEEQFF; CDR3 DNA: TGCAGCGTTGAGACTAGCGGTAGCGAGGAGCAGTTCTTC
D gene: NA; J gene: TRBJ2-3; V gene: TRBV27; clone size: NA; CDR3 protein: CASSLGGGTDTQYF; CDR3 DNA: TGTGCCAGCAGTTTAGGAGGGGGCACAGATACGCAGTATTTT
D gene: NA; J gene: TRBJ1-5; V gene: TRBV28; clone size: NA; CDR3 protein: CASSPFMGAGGQPQHF; CDR3 DNA: TGTGCCAGCAGCCCCTTCATGGGGGCGGGTGGGCAGCCCCAGCATTTT
D gene: TRBD1; J gene: TRBJ1-3; V gene: TRBV28; clone size: NA; CDR3 protein: CASSPTGQSIRNTIYF; CDR3 DNA: TGTGCCAGCAGCCCTACGGGACAGAGTATACGAAACACCATATATTTT
D gene: TRBD2; J gene: TRBJ2-7; V gene: TRBV19; clone size: NA; CDR3 protein: CASSISAGTSYEQYF; CDR3 DNA: TGTGCCAGTAGTATATCTGCCGGGACTAGCTACGAGCAGTACTTC
D gene: TRBD2; J gene: TRBJ2-4; V gene: TRBV9; clone size: once; CDR3 protein: CASSVGSGGDIQYF; CDR3 DNA: TGTGCCAGCAGCGTAGGGAGCGGGGGGGACATTCAGTACTTC
D gene: TRBD2; J gene: TRBJ2-3; V gene: TRBV19; clone size: few; CDR3 protein: CASRRGIAGGPTSTDTQYF; CDR3 DNA: TGTGCCAGTAGGAGGGGTATAGCGGGAGGCCCCACCAGCACAGATACGCAGTATTTT
D gene: NA; J gene: TRBJ2-5; V gene: TRBV4-2; clone size: few; CDR3 protein: CASSQDRETQYF; CDR3 DNA: TGTGCCAGCAGCCAAGATCGGGAGACCCAGTACTTC
D gene: NA; J gene: TRBJ1-5; V gene: TRBV28; clone size: NA; CDR3 protein: CASRHKQGDQPQHF; CDR3 DNA: TGTGCCAGCAGACATAAACAGGGCGACCAGCCCCAGCATTTT
D gene: TRBD2; J gene: TRBJ2-3; V gene: TRBV5-5; clone size: few; CDR3 protein: CASSWTSGKTDTQYF; CDR3 DNA: TGTGCCAGCAGCTGGACTAGCGGGAAAACAGATACGCAGTATTTT
D gene: TRBD1; J gene: TRBJ1-1; V gene: TRBV5-1; clone size: NA; CDR3 protein: CASSQGQEPNTEAFF; CDR3 DNA: TGCGCCAGCAGCCAGGGACAGGAACCGAACACTGAAGCTTTCTTT
D gene: TRBD2; J gene: TRBJ2-3; V gene: TRBV7-9; clone size: NA; CDR3 protein: CASSFGLAGDWDTQYF; CDR3 DNA: TGTGCCAGCAGCTTTGGACTAGCGGGAGATTGGGATACGCAGTATTTT
D gene: TRBD2; J gene: TRBJ2-1; V gene: TRBV6-1; clone size: few; CDR3 protein: CASREQREGPVDEQFF; CDR3 DNA: TGTGCCAGCAGGGAACAGCGGGAGGGCCCTGTGGATGAGCAGTTCTTC
D gene: NA; J gene: TRBJ1-4; V gene: TRBV19; clone size: once; CDR3 protein: CASSGQLTTIGKLFF; CDR3 DNA: TGTGCCAGTAGTGGACAGCTCACCACCATTGGAAAACTGTTTTTT
D gene: TRBD1; J gene: TRBJ1-1; V gene: TRBV27; clone size: NA; CDR3 protein: CASSLLEAGQGVNTEAFF; CDR3 DNA: TGTGCCAGCAGTTTATTAGAAGCGGGCCAGGGGGTGAACACTGAAGCTTTCTTT
D gene: NA; J gene: TRBJ1-2; V gene: TRBV2; clone size: NA; CDR3 protein: CASRRESGHGYTF; CDR3 DNA: TGTGCCAGCAGGAGGGAGTCTGGACATGGCTACACCTTC
D gene: NA; J gene: TRBJ2-5; V gene: TRBV16; clone size: NA; CDR3 protein: CASSPSTGVGVSKTQYF; CDR3 DNA: TGTGCCAGCAGCCCCTCTACCGGGGTGGGAGTATCGAAGACCCAGTACTTC
D gene: TRBD1; J gene: TRBJ2-3; V gene: TRBV6-1; clone size: NA; CDR3 protein: CASSGFRGGITDTQYF; CDR3 DNA: TGTGCCAGCAGTGGTTTTCGAGGGGGCATCACAGATACGCAGTATTTT
D gene: NA; J gene: TRBJ2-7; V gene: TRBV5-8; clone size: NA; CDR3 protein: CASASHEQYF; CDR3 DNA: TGTGCCAGCGCGAGTCACGAGCAGTACTTC
D gene: TRBD1; J gene: TRBJ1-2; V gene: TRBV5-1; clone size: NA; CDR3 protein: CASSLTGTGDYNYGYTF; CDR3 DNA: TGCGCCAGCAGCTTGACCGGGACAGGGGACTACAACTATGGCTACACCTTC